These 18 T cell receptor beta chains were all obtained from the same sample, sequenced in a study of CD8+ T cells in alopecia areata. Extraction and reverse transcription of RNA yielded cDNA as the sequencing template. Clones were sequenced by immunoSEQ multiplex PCR, and TCRdb holds only the in-frame ones, with some missing. Of some 170,000 clones listed, 50% to 60% are singletons. The source material was CD4+ T cells sorted from blood, sampled at week 0. These receptors all come from a human donor with alopecia areata.

The chain links TRBV15 to TRBJ2-7; no definite D call. V lost 3 bases and J 9 bases, leaving 18 bases between the germline ends. CDR3 length equals 14 residues. Germline V gene lookup returns CDR1 LNHNV and CDR2 YYDKDF (reference sequence). DNA of the CDR3: TGTGCCACCAGCAGTGACCCTTTCCTACGAGCGCAGTACTTC. It is translated as CATSSDPFLRAQYF.

The genes are TRBV5-6 and TRBJ2-5; TRBD1 matches at 7 bases. V lost 3 bases to trimming and J lost 1 base; unmatched junction nucleotides: 6. The CDR3 is 15 amino acids. The germline gives CDR1 SGHDT, CDR2 YYEEEE. The CDR3 DNA is TGTGCCAGCAGCTCCCTCCGGGACAGCCAAGAGACCCAGTACTTC. Protein sequence: CASSSLRDSQETQYF.

This clone has more than one count but fewer than ten. The rearrangement joins TRBV5-1 to TRBJ1-5; D gene uncertain. V was pared by 0 bases and J by 6 bases, with 13 bases between. This CDR3 contains 15 residues. Germline CDR1 and CDR2: SGHRS and YFSETQ. CDR3: CASSLEAGGGQPQHF. DNA of the CDR3: TGCGCCAGCAGCTTGGAGGCGGGCGGAGGTCAGCCCCAGCATTTT. Drawing the rest from reference TRBV5-1 and TRBJ1-5, the complete variable domain is KAGVTQTPRYLIKTRGQQVTLSCSPISGHRSVSWYQQTPGQGLQFLFEYFSETQRNKGNFPGRFSGRQFSNSRSEMNVSTLELGDSALYLCASSLEAGGGQPQHFGDGTRLSIL.

The rearrangement links TRBV10-3 to TRBJ1-2; D is ambiguous. CDR1 and CDR2 from the germline V gene are ENHRY and SYGVKD. Trimming stripped 4 bases from V and 0 bases from J, with 9 bases between. The CDR3 loop spans 14 amino acids. This CDR3 is CAISGLGANYGYTF. CDR3 in DNA: TGTGCCATCAGTGGATTAGGAGCTAACTATGGCTACACCTTC.

The rearrangement joins TRBV29-1 to TRBJ1-1, with no clear D. Trimming removed 6 bases from V and 3 bases from J, with 20 bases in between. The CDR3 length is 15 residues. Germline V gene lookup returns CDR1 SQVTM and CDR2 ANQGSEA. The CDR3: CSVGAHQRRDTEAFF. In nucleotides, the CDR3 is TGCAGCGTCGGCGCGCATCAAAGGAGGGACACTGAAGCTTTCTTT.

The chain is built from TRBV11-2 and TRBJ2-1; 9 bases fit TRBD1. The V gene end was trimmed by 5 bases and the J gene end by 2 bases; junction bases not matched to a gene: 4. CDR1 and CDR2 (germline): SGHAT, FQNNGV. The CDR3 extends over 15 amino acids. In nucleotides, the CDR3 is TGTGCCAGCAGCCCCCGGGACAGGGCCTACAATGAGCAGTTCTTC. Residues: CASSPRDRAYNEQFF. The variable domain in full, completed from reference TRBV11-2 and TRBJ2-1, reads EAGVAQSPRYKIIEKRQSVAFWCNPISGHATLYWYQQILGQGPKLLIQFQNNGVVDDSQLPKDRFSAERLKGVDSTLKIQPAKLEDSAVYLCASSPRDRAYNEQFFGPGTRLTVL.

This sequence joins TRBV6-5 and TRBJ1-2; D unclear. The CDR3 has 13 residues. In germline, CDR1 is MNHEY, CDR2 SVGAGI. V lost 5 bases, J lost 8 bases, and 15 bases lay in between. The CDR3 DNA sequence: TGTGCCAGCAGTATGGACCTTACGACGGGCTACACCTTC. Residues: CASSMDLTTGYTF.

The chain recombines TRBV11-2 with TRBJ2-6; 11 nucleotides match TRBD1. This CDR3 comprises 17 residues. In germline, CDR1 is SGHAT, CDR2 FQNNGV. With 3 bases clipped from V and 4 bases from J, the junction kept 5 bases outside the gene matches. CDR3 protein: CASSFGQGAVGANVLTF. DNA for the CDR3: TGTGCCAGCAGCTTTGGACAGGGGGCGGTAGGGGCCAACGTCCTGACTTTC.

This clone was observed a single time. The V call is TRBV5-3, the J call TRBJ1-5; tentatively, D is TRBD1 (5 bases). TRBV5-3 is an ORF, with its function uncertain. This CDR3 spans 16 amino acids. The ends were cut back, 3 bases at V and 11 bases at J, with 24 bases in the middle. The CDR3 is CARSCGTDHYSKSQHF. CDR3 bases: TGTGCCAGAAGCTGTGGGACCGACCATTATAGTAAGTCCCAGCATTTT.

This chain connects TRBV5-6 to TRBJ2-7, with D maybe TRBD2 (5 bases). This CDR3 has 13 amino acids. Trimming stripped 7 bases from V and 7 bases from J, with 18 bases between. Germline values: CDR1 SGHDT, CDR2 YYEEEE. The chain's CDR3 is CASGLGGIGEQYF. As DNA, the CDR3 is TGTGCCAGCGGACTTGGTGGGATCGGAGAGCAGTACTTC. Filled out from reference TRBV5-6 and TRBJ2-7, the complete variable domain reads DAGVTQSPTHLIKTRGQQVTLRCSPKSGHDTVSWYQQALGQGPQFIFQYYEEEERQRGNFPDRFSGHQFPNYSSELNVNALLLGDSALYLCASGLGGIGEQYFGPGTRLTVT.

The genes are TRBV5-1 and TRBJ1-5, with D hard to call. The CDR3 runs to 13 residues. Trimming pared 2 bases from V and 10 bases from J, leaving 13 bases between. Per germline, CDR1 SGHRS and CDR2 YFSETQ. CDR3 region: CASSLGPLHPQHF. CDR3 DNA: TGCGCCAGCAGCTTAGGCCCCCTTCATCCCCAGCATTTT.

J is TRBJ2-5 and V is TRBV29-1; 7 nucleotides match TRBD1. The CDR3 runs to 12 residues. V was clipped by 6 bases and J by 5 bases; unmatched bases: 6. Germline V gene lookup returns CDR1 SQVTM and CDR2 ANQGSEA. CDR3 DNA: TGCAGCGTGGACGGACAGGAGGAGACCCAGTACTTC. Residues: CSVDGQEETQYF. The whole variable domain, filled in from reference TRBV29-1 and TRBJ2-5, reads SAVISQKPSRDICQRGTSLTIQCQVDSQVTMMFWYRQQPGQSLTLIATANQGSEATYESGFVIDKFPISRPNLTFSTLTVSNMSPEDSSIYLCSVDGQEETQYFGPGTRLLVL.

DNA of the CDR3: TGTGCCAGCAGCTCCGGACAGGTCCCCCGGGAGGCCCTCCACTTT. This sequence encodes CASSSGQVPREALHF. The chain combines TRBV7-8 with TRBJ1-6, with 7 bases matching TRBD1. V was clipped by 4 bases and J by 14 bases; unmatched bases: 14. Germline-derived CDR1 and CDR2 are SGHVS and FQNEAQ. This CDR3 spans 15 amino acids.

The genes are TRBV2 and TRBJ2-5, with 7 bases identical to TRBD2. V lost 4 bases, J lost 4 bases, and 3 bases stayed unmatched. Germline V gives CDR1 SNHLY, CDR2 FYNNEI. CDR3 size: 13 residues. The DNA of the CDR3 is TGTGCCAGCAGTGTGACTAGCAGAGAGACCCAGTACTTC. Protein: CASSVTSRETQYF.

This sequence joins TRBV15 and TRBJ2-7; no reliable D call. V was pared by 4 bases and J by 5 bases, with 21 bases between. Germline CDR1 and CDR2: LNHNV and YYDKDF (reference sequence). This CDR3 comprises 16 residues. The CDR3 spells CATSKRAFGMTNEQYF. The CDR3 nucleotides read TGTGCCACCAGCAAAAGGGCCTTTGGTATGACCAACGAGCAGTACTTC.

This chain joins TRBV2 and TRBJ2-1; D possibly corresponds to TRBD2 (6 bases). Germline CDR1 reads SNHLY; CDR2 reads FYNNEI. Trimming stripped 11 bases from V and 6 bases from J, with 17 bases between. This CDR3 comprises 13 residues. The CDR3 sequence is CASSWDLPNEQFF. CDR3 DNA: TGTGCCTCTTCTTGGGACTTACCCAATGAGCAGTTCTTC.

This clone appeared a few times. This chain uses TRBV2 with TRBJ1-1; D is undetermined. The V end lost 3 bases, the J end lost 3 bases, and 11 bases lay between the germline ends. This CDR3 comprises 14 residues. Germline CDR1 reads SNHLY; CDR2 reads FYNNEI. For the CDR3, the DNA is TGTGCCAGCAGTGAGGAGGAGATGGACACTGAAGCTTTCTTT. This translates into CASSEEEMDTEAFF.

The chain employs TRBV9 and TRBJ2-2, with 7 bases lining up with TRBD1. The CDR3 runs 15 residues. J gave up 2 bases and V 6 bases, and 7 bases lay outside the gene matches. The V gene's germline CDR1 is SGDLS and CDR2 YYNGEE. The CDR3 DNA sequence: TGTGCCAGCACCCCGACAGGGATTAACACCGGGGAGCTGTTTTTT. Amino acid sequence: CASTPTGINTGELFF.